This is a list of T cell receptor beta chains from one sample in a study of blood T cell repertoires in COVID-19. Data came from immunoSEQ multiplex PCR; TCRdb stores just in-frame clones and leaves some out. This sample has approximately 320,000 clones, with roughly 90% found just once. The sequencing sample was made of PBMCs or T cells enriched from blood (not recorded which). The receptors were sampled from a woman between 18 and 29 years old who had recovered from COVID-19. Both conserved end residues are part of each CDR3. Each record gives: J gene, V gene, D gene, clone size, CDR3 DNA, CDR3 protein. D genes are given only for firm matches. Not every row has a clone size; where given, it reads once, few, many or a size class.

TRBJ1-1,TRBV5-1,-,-,TGCGCCAGCAGCCGGGGTGTGGGGAACACTGAAGCTTTCTTT,CASSRGVGNTEAFF
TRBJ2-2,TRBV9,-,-,TGTGCCAGCAGAGACCCCCCGGGGAGCTTGGCCAGACCCCCCGGGGAGCTGTTTTTT,CASRDPPGSLARPPGELFF
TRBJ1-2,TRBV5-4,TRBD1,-,TGTGCCAGCAGCTCCCGGGACAGGGGCTATGGCTACACCTTC,CASSSRDRGYGYTF
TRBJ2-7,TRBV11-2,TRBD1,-,TGTGCCAGCAGCTTAGATCGGGGACAGATCTACGAGCAGTACTTC,CASSLDRGQIYEQYF
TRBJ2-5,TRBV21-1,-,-,TGTGCCAGCAGCAAAAAGCGTCGGACTAGGCGTGAGACCCAGTACTTC,CASSKKRRTRRETQYF
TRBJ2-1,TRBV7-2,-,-,TGTGCCAGCAGCCTAACGTCCCAGGGCTACAATGAGCAGTTCTTC,CASSLTSQGYNEQFF
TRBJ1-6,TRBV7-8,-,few,TGTGCCAGCAGCTTAGCGGGAGTTAGCTCCTATAATTCACCCCTCCACTTT,CASSLAGVSSYNSPLHF
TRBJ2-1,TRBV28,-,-,TGTGCCAGCAGTTTTAGTCCCCTCAATGAGCAGTTCTTC,CASSFSPLNEQFF
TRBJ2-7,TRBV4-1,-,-,TGCGCCAGCAGCCAAAAACCTCTGGGGGGAGGACTCTACGAGCAGTACTTC,CASSQKPLGGGLYEQYF
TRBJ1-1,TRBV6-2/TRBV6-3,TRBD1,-,TGTGCCAGCAGTTACTCACTTGGGACAGGCAACACTGAAGCTTTCTTT,CASSYSLGTGNTEAFF
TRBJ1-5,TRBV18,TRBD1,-,TGTGCCAGCTCAGAGGACAGGGCGGGTCAGCCCCAGCATTTT,CASSEDRAGQPQHF
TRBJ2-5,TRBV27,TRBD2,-,TGTGCCAGCAGTCCACACCCACTAGCGGGGCGACAGACCCAGTACTTC,CASSPHPLAGRQTQYF
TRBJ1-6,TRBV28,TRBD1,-,TGTGCCAGCAGGGAGGACAGGGGGAAAGATTCACCCCTCCACTTT,CASREDRGKDSPLHF
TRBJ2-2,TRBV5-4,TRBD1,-,TGTGCCAGCAGCGCGCCAGACAGGGTTGGCACCGGGGAGCTGTTTTTT,CASSAPDRVGTGELFF
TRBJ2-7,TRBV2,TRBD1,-,TGTGCCAGCAGCCTCCGCAACACCGGGACAGCTGGCGAGCAGTACTTC,CASSLRNTGTAGEQYF
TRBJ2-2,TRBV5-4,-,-,TGTGCCAGCAGCTCGGGACTGGGGAATTTCGCCGGGGAGCTGTTTTTT,CASSSGLGNFAGELFF
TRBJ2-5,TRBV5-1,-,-,TGCGCCAGCAGCTTGGTGGGCGGGGAGACCCAGTACTTC,CASSLVGGETQYF
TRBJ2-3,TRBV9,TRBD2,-,TGTGCCAGCAGCTCCTGGGCGGGAGGGCCGACAGATACGCAGTATTTT,CASSSWAGGPTDTQYF
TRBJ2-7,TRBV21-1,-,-,TGTGCCAGCAGCAAAGGAACAGGTCCCTACGAGCAGTACTTC,CASSKGTGPYEQYF
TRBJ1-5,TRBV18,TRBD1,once,TGTGCCAGCTCACCCACCGGGACAGGGATCAATCAGCCCCAGCATTTT,CASSPTGTGINQPQHF
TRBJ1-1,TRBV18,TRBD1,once,TGTGCCAGCTCACCCCAGGGGGCTATAGGGAACACTGAAGCTTTCTTT,CASSPQGAIGNTEAFF
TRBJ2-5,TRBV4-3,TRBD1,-,TGCGCCAGCAGCCAAGACGGGACAGGGCTTGGGGAGACCCAGTACTTC,CASSQDGTGLGETQYF
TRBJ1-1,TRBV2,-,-,TGTGCCAGCAGTGCCGGGTCTCTATTAATCTTT,CASSAGSLLIF
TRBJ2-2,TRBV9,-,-,TGTGCCAGCAGCGTAGCGAGGTCTTTGGGGGAGCTGTTTTTT,CASSVARSLGELFF
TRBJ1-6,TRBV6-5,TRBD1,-,TGTGCCAGCAGAACAACAGGGGGTTTTTCACCCCTCCACTTT,CASRTTGGFSPLHF
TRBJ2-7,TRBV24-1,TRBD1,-,TGTGCCACCAGTGAGCGACAGGGGTACGAGCAGTACTTC,CATSERQGYEQYF
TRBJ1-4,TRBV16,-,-,TGTGCCAGCAGCCAAGGACATAATGAAAAACTGTTTTTT,CASSQGHNEKLFF
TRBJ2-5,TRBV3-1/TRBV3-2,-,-,TGTGCCAGCAGCCAAGGTCCTACAGGGCAAGAGACCCAGTACTTC,CASSQGPTGQETQYF
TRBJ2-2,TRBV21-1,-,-,TGTGCCAGCAGGGGACAGAGCCGCGCCGGGGAGCTGTTTTTT,CASRGQSRAGELFF
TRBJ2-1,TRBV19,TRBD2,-,TGTGCCAGTAGCCGGGGGGGATCATACAATGAGCAGTTCTTC,CASSRGGSYNEQFF
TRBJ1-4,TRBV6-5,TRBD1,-,TGTGCCAGCAGTCGGACAGGGCCAAATGAAAAACTGTTTTTT,CASSRTGPNEKLFF
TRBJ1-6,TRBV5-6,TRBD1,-,TGTGCCAGCAGCTTTGTGGGACAGGGAGATTCACCCCTCCACTTT,CASSFVGQGDSPLHF